One and the same sample provided the 4 T cell receptor beta chains below, sequenced in a study of beta chain features in type 1 diabetes. Expressed TCRB transcripts were sequenced because the isolated RNA had all been reverse transcribed beforehand. TCRdb's copy holds only in-frame clones and misses some; the assay was immunoSEQ multiplex PCR. The profile covers fewer than 200,000 clones, with under 9.5% appearing a single time and almost 0.65% taken by the ten largest. Sequenced sample: central memory CD4+ T cells from blood. Every receptor here comes from a man between 18 and 35 years old in good health.

This clone occurred many times. The chain uses TRBV29-1 and TRBJ2-5, with D perhaps matching TRBD2 (7 bases). The CDR3 spans 13 residues. V lost 4 bases and J lost 5, with 14 bases in between. CDR1 is SQVTM and CDR2 is ANQGSEA in the germline V gene. The chain's CDR3 is CSVGGGARETQYF. The CDR3 region has the DNA TGCAGCGTTGGAGGGGGGGCTCGGGAGACCCAGTACTTC.

The J gene is TRBJ2-7, the V gene TRBV28; D perhaps matches TRBD2 (5 bases). Germline V gene data show CDR1 as MDHEN and CDR2 as SYDVKM. Trimming took 3 bases from V and 4 from J, leaving 10 bases between them. This CDR3 has 13 amino acids. CDR3 nucleotide sequence: TGTGCCAGCAGTTTCAGGCGGGTTTACGAGCAGTACTTC. Translating it yields CASSFRRVYEQYF.

The chain joins TRBV6-1 to TRBJ1-5; D is perhaps TRBD1 (5 bases). V shed 6 bases and J shed 6 bases, with 18 bases lying between them. In germline, CDR1 is MNHNS, CDR2 SASEGT. This CDR3 contains 15 residues. CDR3: CASRGREGGVQPQHF. The CDR3 bases are TGTGCCAGCAGGGGGAGGGAAGGAGGGGTTCAGCCCCAGCATTTT.

At least ten counts were recorded for this clone. This sequence joins TRBV5-6 and TRBJ1-5, with 8 bases that match TRBD1. V was clipped by 2 bases and J by 3 bases; unmatched bases: 7. Germline V gene data show CDR1 as SGHDT and CDR2 as YYEEEE. The CDR3 is made up of 16 amino acids. The CDR3 DNA sequence: TGTGCCAGCAGCTTCTACGACAGGGGATCCAATCAGCCCCAGCATTTT. Amino acids: CASSFYDRGSNQPQHF.